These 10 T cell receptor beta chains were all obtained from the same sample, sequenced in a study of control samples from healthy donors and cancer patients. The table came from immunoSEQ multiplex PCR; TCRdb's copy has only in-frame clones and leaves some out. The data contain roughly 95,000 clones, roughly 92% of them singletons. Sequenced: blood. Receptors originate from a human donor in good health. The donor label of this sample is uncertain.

The CDR3 reads CASSQVGRRQGAGELFF. The CDR3 nucleotides are TGTGCCAGCAGCCAAGTGGGTAGACGGCAGGGGGCCGGGGAGCTGTTTTTT. The chain carries TRBV3-1 (or the pseudogene TRBV3-2) and TRBJ2-2; TRBD1 matches 7 bases. CDR1 and CDR2 (germline): LGHDT, YNNKEL (reference sequence). V lost 1 base to trimming and J lost 6 bases; unmatched junction nucleotides: 11. The CDR3 has 17 residues.

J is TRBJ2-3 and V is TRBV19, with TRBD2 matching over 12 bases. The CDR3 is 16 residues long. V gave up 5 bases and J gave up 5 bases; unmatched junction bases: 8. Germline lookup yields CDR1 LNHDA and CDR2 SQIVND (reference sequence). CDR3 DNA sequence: TGTGCCAGTAGTTCCCGGACTAGCGGGGAGGGAGATACGCAGTATTTT. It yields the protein CASSSRTSGEGDTQYF.

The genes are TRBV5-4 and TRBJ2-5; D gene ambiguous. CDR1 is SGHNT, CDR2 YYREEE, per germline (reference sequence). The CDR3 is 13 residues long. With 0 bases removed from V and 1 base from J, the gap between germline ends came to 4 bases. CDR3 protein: CASSLEPQETQYF. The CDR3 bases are TGTGCCAGCAGCTTGGAACCCCAAGAGACCCAGTACTTC.

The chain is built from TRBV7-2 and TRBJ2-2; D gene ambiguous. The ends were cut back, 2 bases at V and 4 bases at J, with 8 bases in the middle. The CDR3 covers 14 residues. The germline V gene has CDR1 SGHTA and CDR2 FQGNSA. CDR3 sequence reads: CASSLIHFTGELFF. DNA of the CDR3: TGTGCCAGCAGCTTAATCCATTTCACCGGGGAGCTGTTTTTT.

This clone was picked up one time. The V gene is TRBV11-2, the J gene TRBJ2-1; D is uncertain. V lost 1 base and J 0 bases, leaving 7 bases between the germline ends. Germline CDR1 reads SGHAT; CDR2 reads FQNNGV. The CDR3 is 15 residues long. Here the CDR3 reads CASSLVASSYNEQFF. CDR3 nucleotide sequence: TGTGCCAGCAGCTTAGTGGCGAGCTCCTACAATGAGCAGTTCTTC.

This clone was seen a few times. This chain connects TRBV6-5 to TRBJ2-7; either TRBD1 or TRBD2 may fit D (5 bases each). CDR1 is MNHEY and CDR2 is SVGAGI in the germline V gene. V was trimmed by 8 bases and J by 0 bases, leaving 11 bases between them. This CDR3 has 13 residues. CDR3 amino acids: CASGAGSSYEQYV. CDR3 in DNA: TGTGCCAGCGGAGCAGGGAGCTCCTACGAGCAGTACGTC.

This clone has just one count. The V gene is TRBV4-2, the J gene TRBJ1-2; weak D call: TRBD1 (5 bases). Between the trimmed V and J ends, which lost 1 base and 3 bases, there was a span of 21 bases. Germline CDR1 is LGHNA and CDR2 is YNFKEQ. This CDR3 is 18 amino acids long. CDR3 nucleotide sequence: TGTGCCAGCAGCCAAGTACCTGACAGAGCAGGGAAAGACTATGGCTACACCTTC. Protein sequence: CASSQVPDRAGKDYGYTF.

CDR3 loop: CASSSWGGKFF. The CDR3 nucleotides read TGCGCCAGCAGTAGTTGGGGGGGCAAGTTCTTC. The V call is TRBV10-1, the J call TRBJ2-1; tentatively, D is TRBD2 (7 bases). V dropped 5 bases and J dropped 14 bases, with 13 bases sitting between them. CDR1 and CDR2 (germline): WNHNN, SYGVQD (reference sequence). The CDR3 sequence is 11 residues long.

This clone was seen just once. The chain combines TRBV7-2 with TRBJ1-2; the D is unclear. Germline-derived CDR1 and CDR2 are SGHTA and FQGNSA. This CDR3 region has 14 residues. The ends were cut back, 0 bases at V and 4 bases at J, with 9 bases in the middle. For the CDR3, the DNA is TGTGCCAGCAGCTTAGCGCGGCAGCTCTATGGCTACACCTTC. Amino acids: CASSLARQLYGYTF.

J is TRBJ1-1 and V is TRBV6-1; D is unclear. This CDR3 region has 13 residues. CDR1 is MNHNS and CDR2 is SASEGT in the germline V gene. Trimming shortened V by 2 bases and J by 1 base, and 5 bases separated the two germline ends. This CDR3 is CASSESANTEAFF. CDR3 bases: TGTGCCAGCAGTGAAAGCGCGAACACTGAAGCTTTCTTT.